This T cell receptor beta chain was retrieved from a study of CD8 T cells in Susac syndrome. TCR beta sequencing was performed on blood CD8+ and CD4+ T cells. The multiple sclerosis control group consisted of treatment-naive patients whose relapsing-remitting disease, which was either stable or active, fulfilled revised McDonald criteria. TEMRA cells were FACS-enriched, unlike CD8+ and CD4+ T cells, which were negatively isolated. Random hexamers were used to reverse transcribe an amount of 0.5 to 1 ug RNA. The CDR3 of TCR beta was amplified by immunoSEQ multiplex PCR across 54 Vbeta and 13 Jbeta. TCRdb used MiXCR to reprocess the immunoSEQ multiplex PCR reads, holding one entry per CDR3 protein. The sample holds about 300,000 distinct CDR3 sequences, approximately 91% seen once. Germline V lookup: CDR1 SQVTM, CDR2 ANQGSEA. The CDR3 sequence is 14 residues long. V was cut by 2 bases and J by 6 bases, with 14 bases left in between.

The receptor was derived from a human donor with multiple sclerosis. The specimen sequenced was CD8+ T cells from PBMCs. This chain uses TRBV29-1 with TRBJ2-1; perhaps TRBD1 as D (6 bases). The CDR3 is CSVELGDNLNEQFF. Here the CDR3 DNA reads TGCAGCGTTGAATTGGGGGACAATCTCAATGAGCAGTTCTTC.